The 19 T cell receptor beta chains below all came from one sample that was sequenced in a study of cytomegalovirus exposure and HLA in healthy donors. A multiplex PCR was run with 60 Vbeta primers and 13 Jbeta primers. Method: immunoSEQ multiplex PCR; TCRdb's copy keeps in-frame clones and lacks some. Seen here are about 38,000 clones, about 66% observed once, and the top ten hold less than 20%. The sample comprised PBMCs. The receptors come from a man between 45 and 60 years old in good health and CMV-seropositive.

The CDR3 loop reads CASSRQGSGNTIYF. Here the CDR3 DNA reads TGTGCCAGCAGCAGACAGGGATCTGGAAACACCATATATTTT. This sequence joins TRBV27 and TRBJ1-3; 7 positions match TRBD1. In germline, CDR1 is MNHEY, CDR2 SMNVEV (reference sequence). The V gene end was trimmed by 6 bases and the J gene end by 1 base; junction bases not matched to a gene: 3. The length of the CDR3 is 14 residues.

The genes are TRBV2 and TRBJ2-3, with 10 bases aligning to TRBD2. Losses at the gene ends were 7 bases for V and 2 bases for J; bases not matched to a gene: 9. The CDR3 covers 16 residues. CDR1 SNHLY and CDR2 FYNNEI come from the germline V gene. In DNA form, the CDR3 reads TGTGCCAGCAATCCTGCTAGCGGGGGTTCCACAGATACGCAGTATTTT. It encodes CASNPASGGSTDTQYF.

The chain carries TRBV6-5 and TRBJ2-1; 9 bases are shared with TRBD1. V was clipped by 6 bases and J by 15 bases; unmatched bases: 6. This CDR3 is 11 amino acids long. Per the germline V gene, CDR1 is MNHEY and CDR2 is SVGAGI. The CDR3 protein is CASSDGTGWFF. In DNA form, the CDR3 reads TGTGCCAGCAGCGACGGGACAGGGTGGTTCTTC.

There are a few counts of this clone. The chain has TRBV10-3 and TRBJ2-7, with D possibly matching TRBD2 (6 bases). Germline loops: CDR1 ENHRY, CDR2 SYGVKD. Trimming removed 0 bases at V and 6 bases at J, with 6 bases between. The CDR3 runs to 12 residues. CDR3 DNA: TGTGCCATCAGTGAGTCGGGGGGCGAGCAGTACTTC. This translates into CAISESGGEQYF.

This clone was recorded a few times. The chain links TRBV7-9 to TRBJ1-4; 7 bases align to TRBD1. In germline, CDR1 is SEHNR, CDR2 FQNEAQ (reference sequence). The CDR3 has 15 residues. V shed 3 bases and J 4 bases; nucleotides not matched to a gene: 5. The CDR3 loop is CASSFDRVLNEKLFF. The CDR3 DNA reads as TGTGCCAGCAGCTTCGACAGGGTCCTTAATGAAAAACTGTTTTTT.

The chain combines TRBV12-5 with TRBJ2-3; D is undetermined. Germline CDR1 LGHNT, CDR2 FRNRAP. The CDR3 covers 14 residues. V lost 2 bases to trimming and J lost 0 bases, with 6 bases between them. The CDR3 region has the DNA TGTGCTAGTGGTTTGACGACTAGCACAGATACGCAGTATTTT. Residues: CASGLTTSTDTQYF.

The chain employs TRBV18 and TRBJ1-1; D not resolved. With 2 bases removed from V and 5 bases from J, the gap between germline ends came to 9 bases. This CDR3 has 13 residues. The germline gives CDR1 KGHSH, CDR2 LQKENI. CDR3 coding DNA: TGTGCCAGCTCACCATCTTCGAGGACTGAAGCTTTCTTT. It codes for CASSPSSRTEAFF.

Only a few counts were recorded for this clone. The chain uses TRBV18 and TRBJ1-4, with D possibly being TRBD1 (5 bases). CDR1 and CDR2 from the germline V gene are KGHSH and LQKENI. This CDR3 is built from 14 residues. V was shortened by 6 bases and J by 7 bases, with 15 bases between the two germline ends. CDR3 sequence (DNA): TGTGCCAGCTCGCCCGGCGGGGGTTTTGAAAAACTGTTTTTT. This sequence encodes CASSPGGGFEKLFF.

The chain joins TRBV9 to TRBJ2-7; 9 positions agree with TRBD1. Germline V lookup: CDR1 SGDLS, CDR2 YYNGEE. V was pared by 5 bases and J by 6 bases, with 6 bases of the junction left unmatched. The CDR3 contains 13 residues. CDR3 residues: CASRGQGSTEQYF. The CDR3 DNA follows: TGTGCCAGCAGGGGACAGGGTTCGACCGAGCAGTACTTC. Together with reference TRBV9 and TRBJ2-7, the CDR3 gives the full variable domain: DSGVTQTPKHLITATGQRVTLRCSPRSGDLSVYWYQQSLDQGLQFLIQYYNGEERAKGNILERFSAQQFPDLHSELNLSSLELGDSALYFCASRGQGSTEQYFGPGTRLTVT.

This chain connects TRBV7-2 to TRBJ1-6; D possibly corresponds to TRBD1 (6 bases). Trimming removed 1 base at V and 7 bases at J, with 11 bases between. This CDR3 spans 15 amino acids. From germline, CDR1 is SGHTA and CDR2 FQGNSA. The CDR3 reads CASSLVRGLNSPLHF. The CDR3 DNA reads TGTGCCAGCAGCTTAGTCAGGGGTTTGAATTCACCCCTCCACTTT.

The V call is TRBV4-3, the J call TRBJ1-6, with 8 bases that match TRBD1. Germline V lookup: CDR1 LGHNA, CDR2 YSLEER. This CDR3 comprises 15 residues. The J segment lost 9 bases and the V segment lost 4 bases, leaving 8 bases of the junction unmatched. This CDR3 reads CASSPGTGTFSPLHF. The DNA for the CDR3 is TGCGCCAGCAGCCCGGGGACAGGAACCTTTTCACCCCTCCACTTT.

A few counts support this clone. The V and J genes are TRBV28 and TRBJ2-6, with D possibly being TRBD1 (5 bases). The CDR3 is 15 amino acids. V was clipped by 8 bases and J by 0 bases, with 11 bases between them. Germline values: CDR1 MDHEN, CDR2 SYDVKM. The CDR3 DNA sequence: TGTGCCAGCGAACCAGGGAACTCTGGGGCCAACGTCCTGACTTTC. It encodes CASEPGNSGANVLTF.

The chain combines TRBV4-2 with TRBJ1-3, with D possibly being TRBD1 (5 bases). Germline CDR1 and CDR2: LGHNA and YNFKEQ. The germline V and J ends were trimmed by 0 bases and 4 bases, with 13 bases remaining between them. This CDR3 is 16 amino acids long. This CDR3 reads CASSQDMGGLGNTIYF. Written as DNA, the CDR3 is TGTGCCAGCAGCCAAGATATGGGGGGTTTGGGAAACACCATATATTTT.

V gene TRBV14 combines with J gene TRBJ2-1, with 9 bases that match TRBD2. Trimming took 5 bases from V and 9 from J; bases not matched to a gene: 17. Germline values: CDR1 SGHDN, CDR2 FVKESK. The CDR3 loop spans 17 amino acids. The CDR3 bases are TGTGCCAGCAGCGTCAGTAGGGCTAGCGGGGTGTACGGTGAGCAGTTCTTC. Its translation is CASSVSRASGVYGEQFF.

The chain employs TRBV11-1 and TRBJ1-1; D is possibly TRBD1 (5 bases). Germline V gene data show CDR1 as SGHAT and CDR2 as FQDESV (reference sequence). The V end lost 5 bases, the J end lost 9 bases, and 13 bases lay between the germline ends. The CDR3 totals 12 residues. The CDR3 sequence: CASSERGQKAFF. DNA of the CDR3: TGTGCCAGCAGCGAAAGGGGTCAGAAAGCTTTCTTT.

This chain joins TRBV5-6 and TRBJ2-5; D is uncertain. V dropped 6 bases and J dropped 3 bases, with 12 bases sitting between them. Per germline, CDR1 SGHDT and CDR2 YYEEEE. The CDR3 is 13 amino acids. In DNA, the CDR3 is TGTGCCAGCACCGCGGCAGTTGAAGAGACCCAGTACTTC. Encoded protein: CASTAAVEETQYF.

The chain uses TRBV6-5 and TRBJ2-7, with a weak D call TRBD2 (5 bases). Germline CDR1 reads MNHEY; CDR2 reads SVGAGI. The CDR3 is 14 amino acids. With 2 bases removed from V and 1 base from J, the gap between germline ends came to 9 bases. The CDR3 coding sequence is TGTGCCAGCAGTTACACGGGATTTTCCTACGAGCAGTACTTC. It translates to CASSYTGFSYEQYF.

The CDR3 DNA sequence: TGTGCCAGCAGCGTTAACACAGAGGGGGAGCCCCAGCATTTT. Protein product: CASSVNTEGEPQHF. The gene calls are TRBV9 and TRBJ1-5, with D perhaps TRBD1 (6 bases). The V gene's germline CDR1 is SGDLS and CDR2 YYNGEE. Trimming shortened V by 2 bases and J by 8 bases, and 14 bases separated the two germline ends. The CDR3 sequence is 14 residues long.

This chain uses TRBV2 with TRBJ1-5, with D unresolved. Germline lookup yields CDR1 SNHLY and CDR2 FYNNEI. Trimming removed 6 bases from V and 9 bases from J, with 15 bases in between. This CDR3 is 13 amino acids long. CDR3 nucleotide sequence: TGTGCCAGCAGGGAGGTTAGGTCAAGGCCCCAGCATTTT. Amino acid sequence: CASREVRSRPQHF.